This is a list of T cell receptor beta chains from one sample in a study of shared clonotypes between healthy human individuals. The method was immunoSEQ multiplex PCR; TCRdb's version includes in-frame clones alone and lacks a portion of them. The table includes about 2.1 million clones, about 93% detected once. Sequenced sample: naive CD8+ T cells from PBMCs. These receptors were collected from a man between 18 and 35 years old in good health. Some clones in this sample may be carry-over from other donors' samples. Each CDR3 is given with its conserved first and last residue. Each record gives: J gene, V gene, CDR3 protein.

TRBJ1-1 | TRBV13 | CASSPALVSNTEAFF
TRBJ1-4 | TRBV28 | CATRDGEGARGDEKLFF
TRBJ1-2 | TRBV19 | CASASNYGYTF
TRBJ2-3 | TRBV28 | CASSLPGSADTQYF
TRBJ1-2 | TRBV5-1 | CASSTGTGGSWYGYTF
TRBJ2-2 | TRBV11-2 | CASSLFSEMNTGELFF
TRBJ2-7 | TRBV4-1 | CASSPTGAEQYF
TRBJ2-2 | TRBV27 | CASSFLSSVGPGELFF
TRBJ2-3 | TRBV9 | CASSVEGGISTDTQYF
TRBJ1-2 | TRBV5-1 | CASTQDGDGYTF
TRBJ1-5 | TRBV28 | CASSNRGLGQPQHF
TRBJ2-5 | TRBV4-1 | CASSQRTGVETQYF
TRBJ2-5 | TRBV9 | CASSAANRETQYF
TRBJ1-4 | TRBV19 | CASRRTNEKLFF
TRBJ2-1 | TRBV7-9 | CASSVGSRTYNEQFF
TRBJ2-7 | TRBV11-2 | CASRRGLAGDSLREQYF
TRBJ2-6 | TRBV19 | CASSRENSGANVLTF
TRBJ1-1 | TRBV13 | CASNLGGNRGGTEAFF
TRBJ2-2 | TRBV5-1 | CASSWDYTLSTGELFF
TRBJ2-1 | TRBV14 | CASSRRGVYNEQFF
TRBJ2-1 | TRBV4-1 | CASSQVGTSAHEQFF
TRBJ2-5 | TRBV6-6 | CASNTNRGQETQYF
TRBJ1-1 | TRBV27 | CASSLGGISTEAFF
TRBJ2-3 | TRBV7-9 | CASSLGRGQNTDTQYF
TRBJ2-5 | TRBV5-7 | CASSLAPSDRGQKTQYF
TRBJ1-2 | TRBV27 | CASSSWASGGYTF
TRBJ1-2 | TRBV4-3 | CASSPGGNVYGYTF